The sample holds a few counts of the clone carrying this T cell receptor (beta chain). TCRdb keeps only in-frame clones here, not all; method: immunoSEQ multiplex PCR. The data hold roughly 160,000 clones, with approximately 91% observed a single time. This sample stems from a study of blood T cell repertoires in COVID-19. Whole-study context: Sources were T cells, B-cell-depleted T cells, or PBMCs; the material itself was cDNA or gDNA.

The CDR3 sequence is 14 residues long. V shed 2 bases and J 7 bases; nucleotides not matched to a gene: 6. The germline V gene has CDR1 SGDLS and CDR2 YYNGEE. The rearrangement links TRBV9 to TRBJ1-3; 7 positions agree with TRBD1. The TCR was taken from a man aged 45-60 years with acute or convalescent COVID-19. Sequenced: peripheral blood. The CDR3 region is CASSVGQSGNTIYF. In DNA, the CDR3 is TGTGCCAGCAGCGTGGGACAGAGTGGCAACACCATATATTTT.